These 20 T cell receptor beta chains share one sample of origin, sequenced in a study of immune characterization of retroperitoneal liposarcoma. TCRdb used MiXCR to reprocess the PCR reads, holding one entry per CDR3 protein. The top ten clones hold 10% of a sample with roughly 4,000 distinct CDR3 sequences, over 25% of them seen once. What was sequenced was blood. The receptor source for this set is a female donor with retroperitoneal liposarcoma.

This clonotype ranks as medium-sized. The chain couples TRBV25-1 to TRBJ2-5, with D unclear. The CDR3 is 13 residues long. In germline, CDR1 is MGHDK, CDR2 SYGVNS. V lost 3 bases, J lost 3 bases, and 8 bases lay in between. CDR3 protein: CASSDPMKETQYF. The CDR3 DNA reads TGTGCCAGCAGTGATCCAATGAAAGAGACCCAGTACTTC.

The chain links TRBV12-3 or TRBV12-4 to TRBJ2-1, with 8 nucleotides matching TRBD2. The CDR3 extends over 12 amino acids. J was trimmed by 10 bases and V by 6 bases; bases with no gene match: 5. CDR3: CASSRTSWEQFF. The CDR3, as DNA: TGTGCCAGCAGCCGGACTAGCTGGGAGCAGTTCTTC.

This clonotype is termed medium-sized. V is TRBV5-3 and J is TRBJ2-1, with 9 bases lining up with TRBD1. TRBV5-3 has ORF status, its function being uncertain. V was clipped by 1 base and J by 6 bases; unmatched bases: 5. The CDR3 totals 15 residues. CDR3 region: CARSLCRDRVNEQFF. CDR3 sequence (DNA): TGTGCCAGAAGCTTGTGCCGGGACAGGGTCAATGAGCAGTTCTTC.

DNA for the CDR3: TGTGCCAGCAGTGACGACGAGGGGGAGCAGTTCTTC. This codes for CASSDDEGEQFF. This rearrangement joins TRBV6-4 to TRBJ2-1, with D perhaps assigned TRBD1 or TRBD2 (5 bases each). Trimming stripped 2 bases from V and 10 bases from J, with 9 bases between. Germline CDR1 is MRHNA and CDR2 is SNTAGT. The CDR3 length is 12 residues.

On this clonotype itself: A junction boundary mismatches the germline segment, possibly from a read error. This chain uses TRBV28 with TRBJ2-6, with 9 bases identical to TRBD1. This CDR3 contains 15 residues. Germline V gives CDR1 MDHEN, CDR2 SYDVKM. The CDR3 DNA reads TGTGCCAGCAGCCCGCCTCGGGGACAGGGCCCGTTCCGGTACTTC. This codes for CASSPPRGQGPFRYF.

This clonotype is medium-sized. V is TRBV6-1 and J is TRBJ1-1, with D unresolved. Trimming removed 8 bases from V and 1 base from J, with 20 bases in between. Germline-derived CDR1 and CDR2 are MNHNS and SASEGT. There are 16 residues in the CDR3. CDR3: CASGTRAAASNTEAFF. The CDR3 DNA reads as TGTGCCAGCGGCACGCGCGCAGCGGCCTCGAACACTGAAGCTTTCTTT.

In this sample, this clonotype is medium-sized. This chain joins TRBV6-1 and TRBJ2-6; D not resolved. Germline V gives CDR1 MNHNS, CDR2 SASEGT. This CDR3 is 14 amino acids long. V gave up 6 bases and J gave up 2 bases, with 8 bases separating them. The chain's CDR3 is CASRVQAGANVLTF. DNA of the CDR3: TGTGCCAGCAGGGTTCAGGCTGGGGCCAACGTCCTGACTTTC.

CDR3: CASSYSALEGGETQYF. CDR3 bases: TGTGCCAGCAGTTACTCTGCATTGGAGGGCGGGGAGACCCAGTACTTC. The chain is built from TRBV6-6 and TRBJ2-5, with a possible D match to TRBD2 (6 bases). Trimming cost V 0 bases and J 5 bases, with 16 bases left between them. CDR3 length equals 16 residues. CDR1 is MNHNY and CDR2 is SVGAGI in the germline V gene (reference sequence).

CDR3 coding DNA: TGCGCCAGCAGCCAAGCATGGACAGGGGGCCAAGAGACCCAGTACTTC. This sequence encodes CASSQAWTGGQETQYF. The chain recombines TRBV4-1 with TRBJ2-5, with TRBD1 identical over 10 bases. The CDR3 consists of 16 residues. CDR1 and CDR2 (germline): MGHRA, YSYEKL. V was clipped by 1 base and J by 1 base; unmatched bases: 3.

In this sample, this clonotype is medium-sized. An end of the junction does not agree with germline; a read error may underlie this. The chain links TRBV6-5 to TRBJ2-1, with 10 positions matching TRBD2. The DNA end is more similar to TRBJ2-7, so the J call may be wrong. The germline gives CDR1 MNHEY, CDR2 SVGAGI. The length of the CDR3 is 16 residues. CDR3 bases: TGTGCCAGCAGTGACTCGAGCGGGGGGGCCTACAATGAGCAGTACTTC. Its translation is CASSDSSGGAYNEQYF.

This clonotype was counted between two and nine times. The V and J genes are TRBV12-3 or TRBV12-4 and TRBJ2-3, with a tentative D call TRBD1 (5 bases). CDR3 length equals 12 residues. Trimming took 2 bases from V and 5 from J, leaving 5 bases between them. The CDR3 region has the DNA TGTGCCAGCAGTTTAAGGGGAGATACGCAGTATTTT. It codes for CASSLRGDTQYF.

The chain has TRBV7-6 and TRBJ2-1; a possible D gene is TRBD1 (7 bases). The germline V gene has CDR1 SGHVS and CDR2 FNYEAQ. CDR3 size: 14 residues. V lost 2 bases and J 10 bases, leaving 15 bases between the germline ends. CDR3 loop: CASSLRQGGYEQFF. In DNA form, the CDR3 reads TGTGCCAGCAGCTTACGCCAGGGGGGATACGAGCAGTTCTTC.

By share, this clonotype ranks as medium-sized. The chain couples TRBV11-3 to TRBJ2-6, with D possibly being TRBD1 (6 bases). V gave up 6 bases and J gave up 0 bases, with 9 bases separating them. Germline CDR1 SGHNT, CDR2 YENEEA. The length of the CDR3 is 15 residues. This CDR3 reads CASRDRTSGANVLTF. CDR3 DNA: TGTGCCAGCAGAGACAGGACCTCTGGGGCCAACGTCCTGACTTTC. Full variable domain (rest looked up from reference TRBV11-3 and TRBJ2-6): EAGVVQSPRYKIIEKKQPVAFWCNPISGHNTLYWYLQNLGQGPELLIRYENEEAVDDSQLPKDRFSAERLKGVDSTLKIQPAELGDSAVYLCASRDRTSGANVLTFGAGSRLTVL.

In its sample, this clonotype ranks as large (0.1 to 1%). The rearrangement joins TRBV10-3 to TRBJ2-1; 15 nucleotides align to TRBD2. CDR1 and CDR2 from the germline V gene are ENHRY and SYGVKD. The V and J ends lost 8 bases and 8 bases, in that order; junction bases with no gene match: 16. The CDR3 runs to 18 residues. CDR3 coding DNA: TGTGCCATCGGAGGGGGACTAGCGGGAGGCTTTGGGGACCATGAGCAGTTCTTC. It is translated as CAIGGGLAGGFGDHEQFF.

The genes are TRBV6-1 and TRBJ2-3; 7 nucleotides align to TRBD1. This CDR3 is built from 15 residues. Germline V gene lookup returns CDR1 MNHNS and CDR2 SASEGT. Unmatched junction bases numbered 8, after V lost 4 bases and J lost 4 bases. This CDR3 reads CASSADREWPDTQYF. In DNA, the CDR3 is TGTGCCAGCAGTGCAGACAGGGAGTGGCCAGATACGCAGTATTTT.

This chain's CDR3 is CASSEEGVLQETQFF. The DNA of the CDR3 is TGTGCCAGCAGTGAAGAGGGAGTGCTGCAAGAGACCCAGTTCTTC. The chain carries TRBV6-1 and TRBJ2-1, with a tentative D call TRBD2 (5 bases). Germline CDR1 MNHNS, CDR2 SASEGT. The CDR3 is made up of 15 amino acids. V was cut by 1 base and J by 13 bases, with 20 bases left in between.

This clonotype counts as medium-sized. The chain has TRBV27 and TRBJ2-5; TRBD2 matches 10 bases. The closer fit of TRBJ2-7 to the DNA end suggests the J call may be wrong. CDR1 and CDR2 from the germline V gene are MNHEY and SMNVEV (reference sequence). CDR3 length: 15 amino acids. The CDR3 sequence is CASSLLRLAGYEQYF. DNA for the CDR3: TGTGCCAGCAGTTTATTGCGACTAGCGGGTTACGAGCAGTACTTC.

On this clonotype: The final CDR3 position lacks the conserved phenylalanine or tryptophan, pointing to a likely read error. DNA for the CDR3: TGTGCCAGCAGTACCGGGACAGGGGGCGGGGAGACCCAGTACTTA. Translation: CASSTGTGGGETQYL. J is TRBJ2-1 and V is TRBV12-3 or TRBV12-4; 12 nucleotides line up with TRBD1. The DNA end is a closer match to TRBJ2-5, so the J assignment may be wrong. CDR3 length: 15 residues.

This clonotype has just a few counts. The chain links TRBV6-1 to TRBJ2-1; 12 nucleotides line up with TRBD2. The CDR3 contains 15 residues. Germline CDR1 reads MNHNS; CDR2 reads SASEGT. The V segment lost 11 bases and the J segment 13 bases; nucleotides outside the gene matches: 18. The CDR3 region has the DNA TGTGCCGGAGCCCCGGGACTAGCGGGTGATGGGACCCAGTTCTTC. It yields the protein CAGAPGLAGDGTQFF.

This clonotype rates as large. The rearrangement links TRBV6-1 to TRBJ2-1, with D possibly TRBD2 on 5 matching bases. V lost 5 bases and J lost 10, with 12 bases in between. Looked up from germline, CDR1 is MNHNS and CDR2 is SASEGT. This CDR3 is built from 12 residues. The CDR3 bases are TGTGCCAGCAGTAGGGTGCGAGGGGAGCAGTTCTTC. Translated: CASSRVRGEQFF.